Following are 15 T cell receptor beta chains from one sample sequenced in a study of blood T cell repertoires in COVID-19. TCRdb's copy holds only in-frame clones and misses some; the assay was immunoSEQ multiplex PCR. The profile shows around 120,000 clones, 65% to 85% of them singletons. The specimen was peripheral blood. These receptors were taken from a man between 65 and 85 years old with acute or convalescent COVID-19.

This sequence joins TRBV7-9 and TRBJ1-5, with D possibly being TRBD1 (6 bases). Trimming pared 5 bases from V and 7 bases from J, leaving 9 bases between. The CDR3 loop spans 12 amino acids. Per the germline V gene, CDR1 is SEHNR and CDR2 is FQNEAQ (reference sequence). Here the CDR3 reads CASSQGWQPQHF. CDR3 coding DNA: TGTGCCAGCAGCCAGGGGTGGCAGCCCCAGCATTTT.

The rearrangement links TRBV19 to TRBJ1-4; no clear D. Germline assignment: CDR1 LNHDA and CDR2 SQIVND (reference sequence). V was pared by 3 bases and J by 5 bases, with 13 bases between. The CDR3 length is 15 residues. CDR3 protein: CASSIPAGTNEKLFF. DNA of the CDR3: TGTGCCAGTAGTATCCCAGCAGGTACCAATGAAAAACTGTTTTTT.

On this clone: Distinct nucleotide sequences in the sample also encode this CDR3. V gene TRBV3-1 (or the pseudogene TRBV3-2) combines with J gene TRBJ1-1, with TRBD1 matching over 7 bases. CDR1 and CDR2 (germline): LGHDT, YNNKEL (reference sequence). The ends lost 2 bases at V and 6 bases at J; junction bases unmatched: 3. The CDR3 has 13 residues. CDR3 nucleotides: TGTGCCAGCAGCCAACTCAGGGGGGCTGAAGCTTTCTTT. It is translated as CASSQLRGAEAFF.

DNA for the CDR3: TGTGCCAGCAGTAGTGGCCGGGGCTCCTACAATGAGCAGTTCTTC. Amino acids: CASSSGRGSYNEQFF. This chain uses TRBV2 with TRBJ2-1; perhaps TRBD2 as D (5 bases). Trimming took off 5 bases at V and 0 bases at J, with 11 bases between the two ends. CDR1 and CDR2 from the germline V gene are SNHLY and FYNNEI. The CDR3 length is 15 residues. The full variable domain, completed using reference TRBV2 and TRBJ2-1, is EPEVTQTPSHQVTQMGQEVILRCVPISNHLYFYWYRQILGQKVEFLVSFYNNEISEKSEIFDDQFSVERPDGSNFTLKIRSTKLEDSAMYFCASSSGRGSYNEQFFGPGTRLTVL.

On this clone itself: One end of the junction fails to match germline, which may point to a read error. The chain uses TRBV4-1 and TRBJ2-1; tentative D call: TRBD2 (7 bases). Per germline, CDR1 MGHRA and CDR2 YSYEKL. CDR3 length equals 17 residues. The CDR3 loop reads CASSPPGAGVTYNEQFF. CDR3 sequence (DNA): TGCGCCAGCAGCCCCCCGGGGGCGGGGGTGACCTACAATGAGCAATTCTTC.

This clone was detected once. This chain's CDR3 is CASSSGLILRDNEQFF. The CDR3 DNA follows: TGTGCCAGCAGCTCAGGACTCATCTTAAGGGACAATGAGCAGTTCTTC. This chain connects TRBV11-2 to TRBJ2-1; weak D call: TRBD2 (5 bases). The V end was cut by 4 bases, the J end by 5 bases, with 18 bases between. CDR1 SGHAT and CDR2 FQNNGV come from the germline V gene. This CDR3 is built from 16 residues.

The rearrangement links TRBV5-1 to TRBJ2-2; TRBD1 aligns across 8 bases. CDR1 and CDR2 from the germline V gene are SGHRS and YFSETQ. The junction had 2 bases not matched to a gene; V was cut back by 8 bases and J by 2 bases. The CDR3 loop spans 13 amino acids. CDR3: CASGQGNTGELFF. The CDR3 nucleotides read TGCGCCAGTGGACAGGGTAACACCGGGGAGCTGTTTTTT.

This chain joins TRBV27 and TRBJ2-1; 8 nucleotides match TRBD2. Losses at the gene ends were 4 bases for V and 3 bases for J; bases not matched to a gene: 8. Germline V gene data show CDR1 as MNHEY and CDR2 as SMNVEV (reference sequence). The CDR3 totals 16 residues. This chain's CDR3 is CASSSGLARYYNEQFF. In DNA, the CDR3 is TGTGCCAGCAGTTCCGGACTAGCTCGGTACTACAATGAGCAGTTCTTC.

In regard to this clone: Sequence at one end of the junction differs from germline and may be a read error. The V call is TRBV27, the J call TRBJ1-2; the D is unclear. The CDR3 totals 13 residues. The germline gives CDR1 MNHEY, CDR2 SMNVEV (reference sequence). The CDR3 nucleotides read TGTGCCAGTAGTTCTATTCCCTTTTATGGCTACACCTTC. Translation: CASSSIPFYGYTF.

Here the CDR3 DNA reads TGCAGTGCTACTAGGGGCGGGGAGCTGTTTTTT. Translation: CSATRGGELFF. The chain is built from TRBV20-1 and TRBJ2-2; possible D gene TRBD1, 5 bases. The CDR3 length is 11 residues. The germline gives CDR1 DFQATT, CDR2 SNEGSKA (reference sequence). With 4 bases removed from V and 7 bases from J, the gap between germline ends came to 7 bases.

The chain links TRBV19 to TRBJ1-5; TRBD1 agrees at 10 bases. V was clipped by 7 bases and J by 2 bases; unmatched bases: 8. The germline CDR1 and CDR2 sequences are LNHDA and SQIVND (reference sequence). The CDR3 length is 16 residues. The CDR3: CASKGDRGFGNQPQHF. CDR3 DNA: TGTGCCAGTAAGGGGGACAGGGGTTTTGGCAATCAGCCCCAGCATTTT.

This clone has just one count. The genes are TRBV5-8 and TRBJ1-6; 7 bases map to TRBD1. This CDR3 has 18 amino acids. J gave up 3 bases and V 0 bases, and 9 bases lay outside the gene matches. In germline, CDR1 is SGHTS, CDR2 YDEGEE. CDR3 amino acids: CASSLDGTVGSYNSPLHF. The DNA for the CDR3 is TGTGCCAGCAGCTTGGACGGGACAGTAGGGAGCTATAATTCACCCCTCCACTTT.

The chain couples TRBV19 to TRBJ1-5; D uncertain. Per germline, CDR1 LNHDA and CDR2 SQIVND (reference sequence). This CDR3 region has 15 residues. V gave up 4 bases and J gave up 0 bases, with 10 bases separating them. The CDR3 coding sequence is TGTGCCAGTAGTACTGCACTCTATAGCAATCAGCCCCAGCATTTT. Protein sequence: CASSTALYSNQPQHF.

A few counts support this clone. CDR3 DNA: TGTGCCAGCAGCATGACAGGGACTAATGAAAAACTGTTTTTT. Residues: CASSMTGTNEKLFF. The chain recombines TRBV7-2 with TRBJ1-4, with 7 positions matching TRBD1. This CDR3 comprises 14 residues. Germline V gene data show CDR1 as SGHTA and CDR2 as FQGNSA. The junction had 2 bases not matched to a gene; V was cut back by 5 bases and J by 2 bases. The whole variable domain, remainder taken from reference TRBV7-2 and TRBJ1-4, is GAGVSQSPSNKVTEKGKDVELRCDPISGHTALYWYRQSLGQGLEFLIYFQGNSAPDKSGLPSDRFSAERTGGSVSTLTIQRTQQEDSAVYLCASSMTGTNEKLFFGSGTQLSVL.

CDR3 protein: CASSASRGGPGTYEQYF. CDR3 DNA sequence: TGTGCCAGCAGCGCTTCGAGGGGGGGCCCTGGAACCTACGAGCAGTACTTC. V gene TRBV9 combines with J gene TRBJ2-7; possibly TRBD2 for D (7 bases). With 3 bases removed from V and 2 bases from J, the gap between germline ends came to 21 bases. CDR3 size: 17 residues. Per the germline V gene, CDR1 is SGDLS and CDR2 is YYNGEE. Variable domain in full (rest from reference TRBV9 and TRBJ2-7): DSGVTQTPKHLITATGQRVTLRCSPRSGDLSVYWYQQSLDQGLQFLIQYYNGEERAKGNILERFSAQQFPDLHSELNLSSLELGDSALYFCASSASRGGPGTYEQYFGPGTRLTVT.